The following is a TCR beta chain sequence with its context. In the original processing: Researchers report that nucleated cell counts were estimated from reference gene primer amplification. Sequenced by immunoSEQ multiplex PCR; TCRdb stores in-frame clones only, minus some. The D gene and trimming were derived from the DNA, and the V and J assignments and clone size from that table. The profile covers 230,000 or so clones, with 80% to 85% appearing a single time and less than 20% taken by the ten largest. This sample stems from a study of blood T cell repertoires in COVID-19. Study overall: Donors in the United States, Italy and Spain gave samples during acute or convalescent COVID-19. PBMCs, B-cell-depleted T cells, or T cells were the source of the cDNA or gDNA that made up the material.

This CDR3 has 16 residues. CDR1 is LNHNV, CDR2 YYDKDF, per germline (reference sequence). V lost 4 bases to trimming and J lost 9 bases; unmatched junction nucleotides: 10. The sequencing sample was made of peripheral blood. The chain joins TRBV15 to TRBJ1-6; 9 bases line up with TRBD1. This TCR derives from a man aged 30 to 45 with active or convalescent COVID-19. CDR3 loop: CATSNPGTGRGSPLHF. The CDR3 bases are TGTGCCACCAGCAACCCCGGGACAGGGAGGGGTTCACCCCTCCACTTT.